These T cell receptor beta chains were read from a single sample in a study of Ad26.COV2.S vaccination and SARS-CoV-2 variants. Sequencing was performed with immunoSEQ multiplex PCR; in TCRdb, only in-frame clones are kept and a portion is missing. The sample consists of hundreds of thousands of clones, around 84% of them appearing once. This material consisted of peripheral blood, taken in a trial of Ad26.COV2.S vaccine versus placebo. All receptors come from a person between 18 and 65 years old who received the Ad26.COV2.S COVID-19 vaccine or a placebo. CDR3s include the opening cysteine and the closing phenylalanine or tryptophan.

>TRBV19
CAVMAGGTGNTIYF
>TRBV30
CAWSPRTGSETQYF
>TRBV29-1
CSVAGSGANVLTF
>TRBV10-1
CASAEDRFADTQYF
>TRBV27
CASSLGLAGGKYNEQFF
>TRBV3-1/TRBV3-2
CASSPPRRNYEQYF
>TRBV5-6
CASSSYRNEQYF
>TRBV4-1
CASSQPTGRSYNEQFF
>TRBV7-9
CASSIEGNQPQHF
>TRBV14
CASSQERVSGRLAFF
>TRBV7-9
CASSTSGGSGANVLTF
>TRBV27
CASSHKYEQYF
>TRBV6-1
CASSEGPGQGGSPLHF
>TRBV7-2
CASSSARSGTYYNEQFF
>TRBV6-5
CASSYSPSSYNSPLHF
>TRBV18
CASLQGGNEQYF
>TRBV28
CASSLLPSLYEQYF
>TRBV10-1
CASSAPESYEQYF
>TRBV5-1
CASSGGTGFSYEQYF
>TRBV3-1/TRBV3-2
CASSAISGRVQETQYF
>TRBV15
CATSRDLAETQYF
>TRBV6-5
CASSYSGTNSYEQYF
>TRBV5-1
CASSLEGWGIQQFF
>TRBV5-4
CASSPGQVSNEKLFF
>TRBV9
CASSTDGYSGANVLTF
>TRBV19
CASSGRDRDSYEQYF
>TRBV20-1
CSASSLTSSYNEQFF
>TRBV7-2
CASSLNSGFGETQYF
>TRBV25-1
CASSEPTGGIETQYF
>TRBV18
CASSPYTATNEKLFF
>TRBV24-1
CATSLQGTLEQFF
>TRBV5-4
CASSFGQGAMYPDTQYF
>TRBV27
CASSLGDSSYEQYF
>TRBV6-4
CASRDSRGSEAFF
>TRBV7-2
CASSFDTGLVSPLHF
>TRBV5-3
CARSLGTKRSFYEQYF
>TRBV7-9
CASSSLGLAVEQFF
>TRBV11-2
CASSPRLGQGTDTQYF
>TRBV4-3
CASSQVLGLFNSPLHF
>TRBV4-3
CASSQQWDRGDEQFF
>TRBV13
CASSTWTGEREKLFF
>TRBV3-1/TRBV3-2
CASSQRGPDNEQFF
>TRBV9
CASSVDRGGYTF
>TRBV5-6
CASSFGQGASEQYF
>TRBV30
CAWSASGTVDQPQHF
>TRBV4-1
CASSQGGRDSTDTQYF
>TRBV4-3
CASSQPINYGYTF
>TRBV7-8
CASSLGLGKNYEQYF